Presented here are 14 T cell receptor beta chains from one specimen sequenced in a study of cytomegalovirus exposure and HLA in healthy donors. The PCR had 60 Vbeta and 13 Jbeta primers. Generated by immunoSEQ multiplex PCR, the TCRdb table keeps only in-frame clones and is missing some. This sample has about 120,000 clones, with roughly 78% found just once. The specimen sequenced was PBMCs. The receptors were sampled from a woman aged 40 to 50 in good health and CMV-seronegative.

This clone was detected a few times. J is TRBJ2-3 and V is TRBV7-2; the D gene is possibly TRBD1 (6 bases). CDR3 size: 14 residues. Germline-derived CDR1 and CDR2 are SGHTA and FQGNSA. V dropped 2 bases and J dropped 4 bases, with 10 bases sitting between them. The CDR3 protein is CASSLRGTPDTQYF. The CDR3 DNA sequence: TGTGCCAGCAGCTTAAGAGGGACACCAGATACGCAGTATTTT.

The chain employs TRBV4-1 and TRBJ2-7; TRBD2 matches 11 bases. The germline gives CDR1 MGHRA, CDR2 YSYEKL. The CDR3 spans 17 residues. J lost 3 bases, V lost 1 base, and 8 bases had no gene match. DNA for the CDR3: TGCGCCAGCAGCCAAGGGCTAGCGGGAGGATTAAGCTACGAGCAGTACTTC. Translated, it gives CASSQGLAGGLSYEQYF.

CDR3 nucleotide sequence: TGTGCCAGCAGCTTAAGGGGTGCTGGGGCAACTAATGAAAAACTGTTTTTT. As protein: CASSLRGAGATNEKLFF. The gene calls are TRBV11-2 and TRBJ1-4; possible D gene TRBD1, 5 bases. Germline CDR1 reads SGHAT; CDR2 reads FQNNGV. The CDR3 is 17 amino acids. Trimming removed 2 bases at V and 0 bases at J, with 13 bases between.

This chain joins TRBV13 and TRBJ2-5; D is ambiguous. CDR1 PRHDT and CDR2 FYEKMQ come from the germline V gene (reference sequence). With 4 bases removed from V and 4 bases from J, the gap between germline ends came to 7 bases. The CDR3 contains 12 residues. The CDR3 nucleotides read TGTGCCAGCAGCTGGGCGAGAGAGACCCAGTACTTC. This gives the protein CASSWARETQYF.

Only one count was recorded for this clone. The chain links TRBV28 to TRBJ2-1, with 8 positions matching TRBD2. Germline V gives CDR1 MDHEN, CDR2 SYDVKM. The CDR3 is 16 residues long. The V segment lost 5 bases and the J segment 4 bases; nucleotides outside the gene matches: 10. CDR3 sequence reads: CASSPSRASGYNEQFF. As DNA, the CDR3 is TGTGCCAGCAGTCCTTCCCGTGCTAGCGGGTACAATGAGCAGTTCTTC. Full variable domain (missing parts from reference TRBV28 and TRBJ2-1): DVKVTQSSRYLVKRTGEKVFLECVQDMDHENMFWYRQDPGLGLRLIYFSYDVKMKEKGDIPEGYSVSREKKERFSLILESASTNQTSMYLCASSPSRASGYNEQFFGPGTRLTVL.

The rearrangement links TRBV21-1 to TRBJ1-3; TRBD1 was called by the table and not checked on the DNA. TRBV21-1 is classified as a pseudogene. This CDR3 is built from 17 residues. The CDR3 loop is CASSLSDRGTSGNTIYF. CDR3 DNA sequence: TGTGCCAGCAGCCTTTCGGACAGGGGAACTTCTGGAAACACCATATATTTT.

The chain has TRBV28 and TRBJ2-7, with TRBD1 as a possible D gene (6 bases). V lost 10 bases to trimming and J lost 2 bases, with 12 bases between them. This CDR3 has 12 amino acids. Germline lookup yields CDR1 MDHEN and CDR2 SYDVKM. The CDR3 sequence: CATSGEPYEQYF. DNA for the CDR3: TGTGCCACCTCAGGGGAACCCTACGAGCAGTACTTC.

The rearrangement links TRBV5-6 to TRBJ2-3; 11 bases line up with TRBD2. J lost 2 bases, V lost 3 bases, and 5 bases had no gene match. The CDR3 loop spans 16 amino acids. Looked up from germline, CDR1 is SGHDT and CDR2 is YYEEEE. CDR3 amino acids: CASSYTGLAVTDTQYF. The CDR3 DNA follows: TGTGCCAGCAGCTACACGGGACTAGCGGTCACAGATACGCAGTATTTT.

The V gene is TRBV21-1, the J gene TRBJ1-1; whether TRBD1, the table's D call, matches the DNA was not checked. TRBV21-1 is a pseudogene locus. The CDR3 length is 13 residues. This chain's CDR3 is CARTNRRNTEAFF. In DNA, the CDR3 is TGTGCCAGAACCAACAGGAGGAACACTGAAGCTTTCTTT.

The CDR3 DNA sequence: TGTGCCAGCAGTTCCAGGGGAGTCGGCAATCAGCCCCAGCATTTT. This sequence encodes CASSSRGVGNQPQHF. J is TRBJ1-5 and V is TRBV28; a possible D gene is TRBD1 (6 bases). CDR1 is MDHEN, CDR2 SYDVKM, per germline. CDR3 length: 15 residues. The ends were cut back, 4 bases at V and 2 bases at J, with 12 bases in the middle.

This sequence joins TRBV7-3 and TRBJ2-3, with TRBD1 identical over 8 bases. The V and J ends lost 2 bases and 4 bases, in that order; junction bases with no gene match: 2. Germline-derived CDR1 and CDR2 are SGHTA and FQGTGA. This CDR3 has 14 residues. The CDR3 nucleotides read TGTGCCAGCAGCTTATCGGGACAGGCAGATACGCAGTATTTT. It yields the protein CASSLSGQADTQYF.

This chain connects TRBV5-1 to TRBJ2-1; tentatively, D is TRBD2 (6 bases). V lost 0 bases to trimming and J lost 7 bases, with 14 bases between them. Per the germline V gene, CDR1 is SGHRS and CDR2 is YFSETQ. The CDR3 runs to 15 residues. The CDR3 region is CASSLVPGLENEQFF. Written as DNA, the CDR3 is TGCGCCAGCAGCTTGGTACCGGGACTGGAGAATGAGCAGTTCTTC.

CDR3 amino acids: CTSSCGQGAFYGYTF. The CDR3 DNA follows: TGCACCAGCAGCTGCGGACAGGGGGCTTTCTATGGCTACACCTTC. The chain recombines TRBV1 with TRBJ1-2; TRBD1, the table's D call, was not compared with the DNA. TRBV1 is given as a pseudogene. The CDR3 is made up of 15 amino acids.

The chain has TRBV2 and TRBJ1-3; D gene unclear. Trimming cost V 5 bases and J 0 bases, with 5 bases left between them. Germline CDR1 is SNHLY and CDR2 is FYNNEI. This CDR3 is 13 amino acids long. The CDR3 reads CASSPISGNTIYF. The CDR3 DNA follows: TGTGCCAGCAGTCCTATCTCTGGAAACACCATATATTTT.